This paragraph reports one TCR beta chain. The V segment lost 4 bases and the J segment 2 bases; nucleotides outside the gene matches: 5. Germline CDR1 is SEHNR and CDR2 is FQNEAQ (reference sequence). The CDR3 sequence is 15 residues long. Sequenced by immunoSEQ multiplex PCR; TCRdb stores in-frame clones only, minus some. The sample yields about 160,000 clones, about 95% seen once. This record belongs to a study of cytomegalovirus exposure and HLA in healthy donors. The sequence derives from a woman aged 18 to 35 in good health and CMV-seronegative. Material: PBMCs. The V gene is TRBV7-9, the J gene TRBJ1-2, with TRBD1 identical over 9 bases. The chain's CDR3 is CASSYSTGGNYGYTF. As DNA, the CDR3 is TGTGCCAGCAGCTACTCGACAGGGGGGAACTATGGCTACACCTTC.